Each of the 30 T cell receptor beta chains below was sequenced from the same sample in a study of T cell repertoires in cytomegalovirus infection. TCRdb independently ran MiXCR on the reads; one entry per CDR3 protein. The sample gives about 140,000 distinct CDR3 sequences, 5% to 6.5% of which show up once; approximately 18% is in the top ten. Sequencing was carried out using PBMCs. These receptors were collected from a human donor in good health (CMV status not recorded). Some clones in this sample may be carry-over from other donors' samples.

The table lists this clonotype with many counts. The genes are TRBV7-2 and TRBJ1-2; 7 nucleotides line up with TRBD1. V lost 2 bases to trimming and J lost 8 bases; unmatched junction nucleotides: 8. CDR1 and CDR2 (germline): SGHTA, FQGNSA. The CDR3 runs to 14 residues. The CDR3 DNA reads as TGTGCCAGCAGCTTATCACAGGGGTTCAGCGGCTACACCTTC. It encodes CASSLSQGFSGYTF. Combining the CDR3 with reference TRBV7-2 and TRBJ1-2 gives the whole variable domain GAGVSQSPSNKVTEKGKDVELRCDPISGHTALYWYRQSLGQGLEFLIYFQGNSAPDKSGLPSDRFSAERTGGSVSTLTIQRTQQEDSAVYLCASSLSQGFSGYTFGSGTRLTVV.

This clonotype was counted ten times or more. The J gene is TRBJ2-5, the V gene TRBV20-1; the match to TRBD2 covers 14 bases. This CDR3 region has 16 residues. The V segment lost 6 bases and the J segment 5 bases; nucleotides outside the gene matches: 11. Germline CDR1 DFQATT, CDR2 SNEGSKA (reference sequence). CDR3 loop: CSAPGLAGAQGETQYF. CDR3 DNA: TGCAGTGCCCCGGGACTAGCGGGGGCCCAAGGGGAGACCCAGTACTTC.

This clonotype occurred many times. V usage is TRBV7-8 and J usage is TRBJ1-4, with D possibly TRBD1 on 6 matching bases. Trimming cost V 5 bases and J 3 bases, with 19 bases left between them. This CDR3 is built from 17 residues. Per the germline V gene, CDR1 is SGHVS and CDR2 is FQNEAQ. The CDR3 spells CASSQSGRGAANEKLFF. DNA for the CDR3: TGTGCCAGCAGCCAATCCGGGAGGGGGGCAGCTAATGAAAAACTGTTTTTT.

This clonotype was recorded at least ten times. The V and J genes are TRBV28 and TRBJ2-3, with 8 bases lining up with TRBD2. V trimming: 5 bases; J trimming: 0 bases; junction bases outside the gene matches: 7. This CDR3 comprises 16 residues. From germline, CDR1 is MDHEN and CDR2 SYDVKM. CDR3 sequence: CASSRQRGSSTDTQYF. CDR3 sequence (DNA): TGTGCCAGCAGTCGACAGCGGGGGAGCAGCACAGATACGCAGTATTTT. Filled out from reference TRBV28 and TRBJ2-3, the complete variable domain reads DVKVTQSSRYLVKRTGEKVFLECVQDMDHENMFWYRQDPGLGLRLIYFSYDVKMKEKGDIPEGYSVSREKKERFSLILESASTNQTSMYLCASSRQRGSSTDTQYFGPGTRLTVL.

This clonotype has just a few counts. This chain joins TRBV5-1 and TRBJ2-1, with 13 positions matching TRBD2. V shed 0 bases and J 7 bases; nucleotides not matched to a gene: 1. The V gene's germline CDR1 is SGHRS and CDR2 YFSETQ. This CDR3 comprises 15 residues. The CDR3 nucleotides are TGCGCCAGCAGCTTGGAACTAGCGGGGGGGAATGAGCAGTTCTTC. Translated, it gives CASSLELAGGNEQFF.

This clonotype was counted only a few times. V and J are TRBV12-3 or TRBV12-4 and TRBJ2-3; D is undetermined. Trimming removed 8 bases at V and 2 bases at J, with 11 bases between. This CDR3 has 13 residues. The CDR3, as DNA: TGTGCCAGCGGCGTTGGGGTCACAGATACGCAGTATTTT. Translating gives CASGVGVTDTQYF.

This clonotype was picked up many times. V and J are TRBV7-2 and TRBJ2-7, with a weak D call TRBD2 (6 bases). The length of the CDR3 is 15 residues. Trimming removed 2 bases from V and 0 bases from J, with 11 bases in between. Germline V gene data show CDR1 as SGHTA and CDR2 as FQGNSA. CDR3 region: CASSLMAGSSYEQYF. CDR3 in DNA: TGTGCCAGCAGCTTAATGGCGGGGAGCTCCTACGAGCAGTACTTC.

The CDR3 nucleotides are TGTGCCAGTAGTAAATACCCGGGACTCGAGGACTATGGCTACACCTTC. This encodes CASSKYPGLEDYGYTF. This chain uses TRBV19 with TRBJ1-2, with D perhaps matching TRBD1 (5 bases). Germline CDR1 LNHDA, CDR2 SQIVND (reference sequence). V lost 4 bases and J lost 3, with 18 bases in between. CDR3 size: 16 residues.

This clonotype has a count of ten or more. The CDR3 coding sequence is TGTGCCAGCAGTCTCTCCGGGACAGGACGACATAGCAATCAGCCCCAGCATTTT. Its protein is CASSLSGTGRHSNQPQHF. The genes are TRBV6-1 and TRBJ1-5, with 8 bases identical to TRBD1. Per the germline V gene, CDR1 is MNHNS and CDR2 is SASEGT. This CDR3 region has 18 residues. J lost 0 bases, V lost 5 bases, and 12 bases had no gene match.

This clonotype was recorded at least ten times. This rearrangement joins TRBV11-3 to TRBJ2-1; 9 positions agree with TRBD2. This CDR3 has 16 residues. CDR1 and CDR2 from the germline V gene are SGHNT and YENEEA. V shed 0 bases, J shed 8 bases, and the junction held 8 bases outside the gene matches. The CDR3 is CASSLDGRGGQDEQFF. CDR3 coding DNA: TGTGCCAGCAGCTTAGATGGGCGGGGGGGACAAGATGAGCAGTTCTTC.

This clonotype was detected ten times or more. The chain couples TRBV24-1 to TRBJ1-2; possible D gene TRBD1, 6 bases. The CDR3 has 14 residues. The V end was cut by 4 bases, the J end by 3 bases, with 11 bases between. The germline V gene encodes CDR1 KGHDR and CDR2 SFDVKD. The CDR3 bases are TGTGCCACCAGTGAGCAGGGGTTCCACTATGGCTACACCTTC. Encoded protein: CATSEQGFHYGYTF.

This clonotype has at least ten counts. The chain uses TRBV28 and TRBJ2-1; a possible D gene is TRBD1 (7 bases). Deletions cut 6 bases from V and 6 bases from J, with 21 bases between. Germline assignment: CDR1 MDHEN and CDR2 SYDVKM. CDR3 length: 16 residues. This CDR3 is CASSPSRGAGGNEQFF. CDR3 in DNA: TGTGCCAGCAGCCCTAGCAGGGGGGCTGGGGGCAATGAGCAGTTCTTC.

The genes are TRBV7-9 and TRBJ1-2; no clear D. This CDR3 comprises 12 residues. Germline CDR1 SEHNR, CDR2 FQNEAQ (reference sequence). V lost 2 bases and J lost 7, with 8 bases in between. Here the CDR3 reads CASSLNSGGYTF. CDR3 DNA: TGTGCCAGCAGCTTAAACTCCGGTGGCTACACCTTC.

This clonotype was found a few times. The chain joins TRBV9 to TRBJ2-1; tentatively, D is TRBD2 (6 bases). The ends were cut back, 5 bases at V and 0 bases at J, with 12 bases in the middle. This CDR3 comprises 15 residues. Germline V gives CDR1 SGDLS, CDR2 YYNGEE. The CDR3 loop reads CASSPDGGSYNEQFF. The CDR3 bases are TGTGCCAGCAGTCCCGACGGGGGCTCCTACAATGAGCAGTTCTTC.

This clonotype appeared many times. The chain combines TRBV6-1 with TRBJ2-3, with D maybe TRBD2 (5 bases). CDR1 and CDR2 from the germline V gene are MNHNS and SASEGT. The CDR3 has 12 residues. The germline V and J ends were trimmed by 8 bases and 2 bases, with 8 bases remaining between them. CDR3 in DNA: TGTGCCAGCGGACTCTCCACAGATACGCAGTATTTT. Translated: CASGLSTDTQYF.

This clonotype was seen at least ten times. This chain connects TRBV12-3 or TRBV12-4 to TRBJ2-5, with D tentatively TRBD2 (6 bases). Deletions cut 5 bases from V and 2 bases from J, with 12 bases between. This CDR3 contains 14 residues. CDR3 in amino acids: CASSLTGLQETQYF. The CDR3 DNA sequence: TGTGCCAGCAGTCTCACGGGACTGCAAGAGACCCAGTACTTC.

The genes are TRBV5-1 and TRBJ2-1; D is unresolved. Per germline, CDR1 SGHRS and CDR2 YFSETQ. The CDR3 consists of 12 residues. Deletions cut 4 bases from V and 6 bases from J, with 8 bases between. For the CDR3, the DNA is TGCGCCAGCAGCCCGCCGGGCAATGAGCAGTTCTTC. Protein product: CASSPPGNEQFF. Drawing the rest from reference TRBV5-1 and TRBJ2-1, the complete variable domain is KAGVTQTPRYLIKTRGQQVTLSCSPISGHRSVSWYQQTPGQGLQFLFEYFSETQRNKGNFPGRFSGRQFSNSRSEMNVSTLELGDSALYLCASSPPGNEQFFGPGTRLTVL.

The chain links TRBV5-1 to TRBJ1-1; tentatively, D is TRBD1 (5 bases). Germline assignment: CDR1 SGHRS and CDR2 YFSETQ. This CDR3 comprises 13 residues. Between the trimmed V and J ends, which lost 3 bases and 3 bases, there was a span of 9 bases. The CDR3 is CASSSDSYTEAFF. The CDR3 region has the DNA TGCGCCAGCAGCTCAGACAGCTACACTGAAGCTTTCTTT.

This clonotype was recorded only once. A much larger clone is a single base away; this may be a read error. The chain employs TRBV20-1 and TRBJ2-7; D is unresolved. Germline CDR1 is DFQATT and CDR2 is SNEGSKA (reference sequence). The length of the CDR3 is 12 residues. V was pared by 3 bases and J by 5 bases, with 11 bases between. The CDR3, as DNA: TGCAGTGCTAGGGGTAAGGTCCACGAGCAGTACTTC. Translating it yields CSARGKVHEQYF.

This clonotype was found many times. CDR3 residues: CASSLLVPLTLGYTF. The CDR3 DNA reads TGTGCCAGCAGCTTATTGGTCCCACTAACCCTTGGCTACACCTTC. This chain joins TRBV7-2 and TRBJ1-2; D ambiguous. With 2 bases removed from V and 7 bases from J, the gap between germline ends came to 17 bases. Per the germline V gene, CDR1 is SGHTA and CDR2 is FQGNSA. CDR3 length: 15 amino acids. The full variable domain, in which reference TRBV7-2 and TRBJ1-2 provide the parts outside the CDR3, is GAGVSQSPSNKVTEKGKDVELRCDPISGHTALYWYRQSLGQGLEFLIYFQGNSAPDKSGLPSDRFSAERTGGSVSTLTIQRTQQEDSAVYLCASSLLVPLTLGYTFGSGTRLTVV.

This clonotype was counted many times. The chain links TRBV7-2 to TRBJ1-1; 7 nucleotides line up with TRBD1. Trimming took 7 bases from V and 5 from J; bases not matched to a gene: 16. Looked up from germline, CDR1 is SGHTA and CDR2 is FQGNSA. CDR3 length equals 16 residues. CDR3 DNA: TGTGCCAGCACCAAAGAGGGAGGGGGCGGGGGGACTGAAGCTTTCTTT. It yields the protein CASTKEGGGGGTEAFF.

This clonotype was seen ten or more times. The genes are TRBV7-3 and TRBJ2-1, with TRBD1 matching over 7 bases. CDR1 is SGHTA and CDR2 is FQGTGA in the germline V gene. The junction had 9 bases not matched to a gene; V was cut back by 6 bases and J by 4 bases. This CDR3 has 15 residues. The CDR3 DNA sequence: TGTGCCAGCAGGCCCGGGACAGCCTTTTACAATGAGCAGTTCTTC. Translated, it gives CASRPGTAFYNEQFF.

This clonotype was observed at least ten times. V is TRBV20-1 and J is TRBJ2-1; perhaps TRBD2 as D (6 bases). V was trimmed by 1 base and J by 7 bases, leaving 11 bases between them. CDR3 length: 13 amino acids. CDR1 and CDR2 from the germline V gene are DFQATT and SNEGSKA (reference sequence). CDR3 nucleotides: TGCAGTGCTAGAGCCTCCCGGGGGAATGAGCAGTTCTTC. Its protein product is CSARASRGNEQFF.

This clonotype was seen ten or more times. The CDR3 loop is CASSLARRRQFF. The CDR3 DNA follows: TGTGCCAGCAGCTTAGCGCGTCGGAGGCAGTTCTTC. The V gene is TRBV7-8, the J gene TRBJ2-1; unclear D gene. V was shortened by 0 bases and J by 12 bases, with 9 bases between the two germline ends. Germline V gene lookup returns CDR1 SGHVS and CDR2 FQNEAQ. This CDR3 spans 12 amino acids. Using reference TRBV7-8 and TRBJ2-1 for the parts outside the CDR3, the full variable domain is GAGVSQSPRYKVAKRGQDVALRCDPISGHVSLFWYQQALGQGPEFLTYFQNEAQLDKSGLPSDRFFAERPEGSVSTLKIQRTQQEDSAVYLCASSLARRRQFFGPGTRLTVL.

CDR3 nucleotides: TGTGCCATCAGTGAGTCCGGAGCCTCGGAGACCCAGTACTTC. This encodes CAISESGASETQYF. V and J are TRBV10-3 and TRBJ2-5; no reliable D call. The CDR3 loop spans 14 amino acids. Germline CDR1 and CDR2: ENHRY and SYGVKD. V lost 0 bases to trimming and J lost 5 bases, with 10 bases between them.

This clonotype has a count of ten or more. This chain links TRBV6-2 or TRBV6-3 with TRBJ1-5; tentatively, D is TRBD1 (6 bases). Germline assignment: CDR1 MNHEY and CDR2 SVGEGT. Trimming took off 5 bases at V and 0 bases at J, with 11 bases between the two ends. The CDR3 loop spans 15 amino acids. The CDR3 loop is CASSRGHNSNQPQHF. The DNA for the CDR3 is TGTGCCAGCAGTCGGGGACACAATAGCAATCAGCCCCAGCATTTT.

This clonotype has a count of ten or more. The gene calls are TRBV5-4 and TRBJ2-3, with 10 nucleotides matching TRBD2. CDR1 and CDR2 from the germline V gene are SGHNT and YYREEE (reference sequence). Trimming at V came to 4 bases and at J to 2 bases, leaving 7 bases not matched to a gene. The CDR3 is made up of 16 amino acids. CDR3 coding DNA: TGTGCCAGCAGCGACCTAGCGGGGGTGTACACAGATACGCAGTATTTT. Its protein is CASSDLAGVYTDTQYF.

This clonotype was recorded at least ten times. J is TRBJ2-5 and V is TRBV27; D ambiguous. Between the trimmed V and J ends, which lost 6 bases and 4 bases, there was a span of 18 bases. Germline V gene data show CDR1 as MNHEY and CDR2 as SMNVEV (reference sequence). The CDR3 has 15 amino acids. The CDR3 bases are TGTGCCAGCAGCCGCAGCACTGGTTCGGGAGAGACCCAGTACTTC. This sequence encodes CASSRSTGSGETQYF.

This clonotype was observed a handful of times. The gene calls are TRBV7-3 and TRBJ2-1; 8 nucleotides match TRBD2. Germline V gene sequence: CDR1 SGHTA, CDR2 FQGTGA. V shed 6 bases, J shed 0 bases, and the junction held 7 bases outside the gene matches. The CDR3 sequence is 16 residues long. The CDR3 region is CASSLSGTSSYNEQFF. In DNA form, the CDR3 reads TGTGCCAGCAGTCTTAGCGGGACGAGCTCCTACAATGAGCAGTTCTTC.

This clonotype was detected many times. The rearrangement uses TRBV7-2 and TRBJ2-5; D gene ambiguous. Germline V gene data show CDR1 as SGHTA and CDR2 as FQGNSA. CDR3 length equals 14 residues. V dropped 3 bases and J dropped 7 bases, with 15 bases sitting between them. In DNA form, the CDR3 reads TGTGCCAGCAGCTTCCGGACGCTCAGTTGGACCCAGTACTTC. Translation: CASSFRTLSWTQYF.